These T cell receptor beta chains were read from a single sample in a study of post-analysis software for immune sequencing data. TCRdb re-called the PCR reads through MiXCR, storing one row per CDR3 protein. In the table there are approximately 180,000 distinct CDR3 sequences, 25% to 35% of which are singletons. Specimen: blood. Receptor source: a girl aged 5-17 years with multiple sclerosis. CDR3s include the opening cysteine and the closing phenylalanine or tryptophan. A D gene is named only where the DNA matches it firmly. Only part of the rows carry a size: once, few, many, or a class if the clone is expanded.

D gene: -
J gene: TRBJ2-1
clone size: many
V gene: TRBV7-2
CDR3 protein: CASSLGAPDYNEQFF
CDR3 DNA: TGTGCCAGCAGCTTAGGCGCTCCTGACTACAATGAGCAGTTCTTC

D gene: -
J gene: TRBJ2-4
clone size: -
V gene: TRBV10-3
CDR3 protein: CAISTELTKNIQYF
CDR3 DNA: TGTGCCATCTCGACTGAGCTAACCAAAAACATTCAGTACTTC

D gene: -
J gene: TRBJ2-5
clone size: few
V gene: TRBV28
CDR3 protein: CASSLPDRVQYF
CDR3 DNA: TGTGCCAGCAGTTTGCCCGATCGGGTGCAGTACTTC

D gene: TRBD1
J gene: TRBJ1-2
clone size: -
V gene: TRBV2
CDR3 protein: CASSYTGEGYTF
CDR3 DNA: TGTGCCAGCAGTTATACAGGGGAAGGCTACACCTTC

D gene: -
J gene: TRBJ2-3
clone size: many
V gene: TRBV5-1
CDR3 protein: CASSRTTDTQYF
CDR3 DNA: TGCGCCAGCAGCAGAACCACAGATACGCAGTATTTT

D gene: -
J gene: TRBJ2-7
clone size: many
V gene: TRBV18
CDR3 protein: CASSLRAVTYEQYF
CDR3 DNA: TGTGCCAGCTCACTCCGGGCAGTGACCTACGAGCAGTACTTC

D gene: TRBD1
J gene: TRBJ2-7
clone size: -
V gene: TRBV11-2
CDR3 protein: CASSGGPGTGGYEQYF
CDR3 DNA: TGTGCCAGCAGCGGAGGCCCGGGGACAGGGGGGTACGAGCAGTACTTC

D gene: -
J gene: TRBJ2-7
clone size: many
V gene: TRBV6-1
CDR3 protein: CASSEMGGINEQYF
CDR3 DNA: TGTGCCAGCAGTGAAATGGGGGGTATCAACGAGCAGTACTTC

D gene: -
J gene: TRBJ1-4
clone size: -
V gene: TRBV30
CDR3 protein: CAWSQGQIEKLFF
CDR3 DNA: TGTGCCTGGAGCCAGGGACAAATTGAAAAACTGTTTTTT

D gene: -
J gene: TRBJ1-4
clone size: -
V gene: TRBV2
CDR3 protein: CASKTSGRREKLFF
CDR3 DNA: TGTGCCAGCAAGACTTCAGGGCGACGCGAAAAACTGTTTTTT

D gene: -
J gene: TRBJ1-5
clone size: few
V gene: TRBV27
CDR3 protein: CASSYYGRAGQPQHF
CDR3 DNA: TGTGCCAGCAGTTACTACGGCAGGGCGGGACAGCCCCAGCATTTT

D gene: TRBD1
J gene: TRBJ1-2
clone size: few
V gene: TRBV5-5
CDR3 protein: CASSLGDREGEGYTF
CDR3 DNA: TGTGCCAGCAGCTTGGGGGACAGGGAGGGAGAGGGCTACACCTTC

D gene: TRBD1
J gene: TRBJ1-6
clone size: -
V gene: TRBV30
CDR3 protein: CAWENGDRVSSPLHF
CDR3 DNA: TGTGCCTGGGAGAACGGCGACAGGGTCTCGTCACCCCTCCACTTT

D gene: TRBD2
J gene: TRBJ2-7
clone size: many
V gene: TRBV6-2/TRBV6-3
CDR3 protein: CASSYGTSGSYEQYF
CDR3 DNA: TGTGCCAGCAGTTATGGGACTAGCGGATCCTACGAGCAGTACTTC

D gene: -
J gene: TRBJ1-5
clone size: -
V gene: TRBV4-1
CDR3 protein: CASSQDGYSGISNQPQHF
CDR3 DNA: TGCGCCAGCAGCCAAGATGGGTACTCGGGGATTAGCAATCAGCCCCAGCATTTT

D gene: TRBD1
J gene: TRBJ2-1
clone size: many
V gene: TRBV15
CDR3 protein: CATSRVRGQGNNEQFF
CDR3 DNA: TGTGCCACCAGCAGAGTAAGGGGACAGGGAAACAATGAGCAGTTCTTC

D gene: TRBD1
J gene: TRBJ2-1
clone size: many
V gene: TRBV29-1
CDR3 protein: CSSNRGTGQYNEQFF
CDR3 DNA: TGCAGCTCCAACCGGGGGACAGGACAGTACAATGAGCAGTTCTTC

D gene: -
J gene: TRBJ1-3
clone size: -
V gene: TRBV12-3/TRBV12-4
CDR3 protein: CASKTGSTIYF
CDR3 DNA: TGTGCCAGCAAGACGGGCAGCACCATATATTTT

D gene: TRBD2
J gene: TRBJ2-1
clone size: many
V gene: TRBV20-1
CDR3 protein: CSAVGASGSNEQFF
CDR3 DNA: TGCAGTGCTGTCGGGGCTAGCGGGAGCAATGAGCAGTTCTTC